Listed below are T cell receptor beta chains from one sample, sequenced in a study of blood T cells in healthy people across ages. TCRdb analysed the 5' RACE reads with MiXCR anew, one entry per CDR3 protein. Seen here are roughly 900,000 distinct CDR3 sequences, roughly 52% observed once, and the top ten hold roughly an eighth. Sequenced material: blood. All receptors derive from a young man in good health. Each CDR3 is given with its conserved first and last residue. D genes are given only for firm matches. Rows give clone size only sometimes, using once, few, many, or a class for an expanded clone.

J | V | size | D | DNA | CDR3
TRBJ2-7 | TRBV5-5 | NA | NA | TGTGCCAGCAGCTTGGCAGGGATCGGGTTCGAGCAGTACTTC | CASSLAGIGFEQYF
TRBJ2-1 | TRBV6-2/TRBV6-3 | NA | TRBD2 | TGTGCCAGCAGTTACCGGACTAGCGCGTTTTACAATGAGCAGTTCTTC | CASSYRTSAFYNEQFF
TRBJ2-7 | TRBV24-1 | NA | NA | TGTGCCACCAGGGAGAGTGCTCGCGACGAGCAGTACTTC | CATRESARDEQYF
TRBJ2-3 | TRBV29-1 | once | NA | TGCAGCGTTGATAACTCTGTCCTTTCCGGGACAACATTGGAAACTAGCACAGATACGCAGTATTTT | CSVDNSVLSGTTLETSTDTQYF
TRBJ2-3 | TRBV25-1 | few | TRBD2 | TGTGCCAGCAGTGAATATTCGTTCGCTAGCGGCGCCACAGATACGCAGTATTTT | CASSEYSFASGATDTQYF
TRBJ2-1 | TRBV4-2 | few | NA | TGTGCCAGCAGCCAAGGGGAAGGACTGGACCTCAATGAGCAGTTCTTC | CASSQGEGLDLNEQFF
TRBJ2-5 | TRBV5-1 | NA | NA | TGCGCCAGCAGCTTGGTTATGGACGGCCAAGAGACCCAGTACTTC | CASSLVMDGQETQYF
TRBJ1-5 | TRBV30 | NA | NA | TGTGCCTGGAGTCTAGGGGACGACCAGCCCCAGCATTTT | CAWSLGDDQPQHF
TRBJ1-5 | TRBV12-3/TRBV12-4 | NA | NA | TGTGCCAGCAGCCGAAGGTTACAGAACAATCAGCCCCAGCATTTT | CASSRRLQNNQPQHF
TRBJ2-1 | TRBV6-1 | few | NA | TGTGCCAGCAGGATGGACCAGCGGCCTTCCTACAATGAGCAGTTCTTC | CASRMDQRPSYNEQFF
TRBJ2-7 | TRBV20-1 | few | TRBD1 | TGCAGTGGCCCCCGGACAGGGAAACACGAGCAGTACTTC | CSGPRTGKHEQYF
TRBJ2-4 | TRBV10-3 | few | NA | TGTGCCATCGGCACCCGAAACATTCAGTACTTC | CAIGTRNIQYF
TRBJ2-7 | TRBV28 | once | NA | TGTGCCAGCAGTTTAGGTCGGGGAAAGTACTTC | CASSLGRGKYF
TRBJ2-5 | TRBV4-2 | NA | NA | TGTGCCAGCAGCCAAGCGTCTAGGGGGGGAGAGACCCAGTACTTC | CASSQASRGGETQYF
TRBJ2-1 | TRBV27 | NA | TRBD2 | TGTGCCACGCTTACGACTAGCGGGGGCCTTAGCTCCTACAATGAGCAGTTCTTC | CATLTTSGGLSSYNEQFF
TRBJ2-3 | TRBV10-3 | NA | NA | TGTGCCATCAGCCAAACAGGGTCTAGCACAGATACGCAGTATTTT | CAISQTGSSTDTQYF
TRBJ2-3 | TRBV9 | NA | NA | TGTGCCAGCAGCACTCACAGCGATACGCAGTATTTT | CASSTHSDTQYF
TRBJ2-7 | TRBV5-1 | few | NA | TGCGCCAGCCGTAGGGGAAACGCCAACGGTTCTAGCTCCTACGAGCAGTACTTC | CASRRGNANGSSSYEQYF
TRBJ1-4 | TRBV6-5 | NA | NA | TGTGCCAGCAGCCGCGACCTTACGTCAACTAATGAAAAACTGTTTTTT | CASSRDLTSTNEKLFF
TRBJ2-7 | TRBV4-1 | NA | NA | TGCGCCAGCAGCCAAGGTTTCGGGGACCCCTACGAGCAGTACTTC | CASSQGFGDPYEQYF
TRBJ2-3 | TRBV12-3/TRBV12-4 | NA | NA | TGTGCCAGCAGTCGCCTCGACTCATATACGCAGTATTTT | CASSRLDSYTQYF
TRBJ2-7 | TRBV6-2/TRBV6-3 | NA | TRBD1 | TGTGCCAGCGATTCACCGGGACAGAACTACGAGCAGTACTTC | CASDSPGQNYEQYF
TRBJ2-3 | TRBV28 | few | NA | TGTGCCAGCAGTTTGCCTAAACTTGGTACGCAGTATTTT | CASSLPKLGTQYF
TRBJ2-3 | TRBV20-1 | NA | NA | TGCAGTGCTAGGGCAGGAGGGGGGGGAGTCACAGATACGCAGTATTTT | CSARAGGGGVTDTQYF
TRBJ1-4 | TRBV11-2 | NA | NA | TGTGCCAGCAGCCTATCGGACAGCTACAATGAAAAACTGTTTTTT | CASSLSDSYNEKLFF
TRBJ2-5 | TRBV7-8 | NA | NA | TGTGCCAGCAGCTTAGTACAAGGGAGCCTGGGGGATGAGCAGTACTTC | CASSLVQGSLGDEQYF
TRBJ2-7 | TRBV18 | NA | NA | TGTGCCGGCTCACCACCGGGACTGGATTCCTACGAGCAGTACTTC | CAGSPPGLDSYEQYF
TRBJ1-6 | TRBV7-8 | NA | NA | TGTGCCAGCAGGGTTGGAGGGCGCGTAGTATGGAATTCACCCCTCCACTTT | CASRVGGRVVWNSPLHF
TRBJ1-2 | TRBV20-1 | NA | TRBD1 | TGCAGTGCTAGAGATCAAGGACAGGTCTATGGCTACACCTTC | CSARDQGQVYGYTF
TRBJ2-3 | TRBV4-1 | few | NA | TGCGCCAGCAGCCAGATAGTGGTAGGCACAGATACGCAGTATTTT | CASSQIVVGTDTQYF
TRBJ2-7 | TRBV29-1 | few | NA | TGCAGCGTTGAACAGAACAGCGAGCAGTACTTC | CSVEQNSEQYF
TRBJ1-1 | TRBV6-5 | NA | TRBD1 | TGTGCCAGCAGTTTCCGGGACAGGGGGGGAGCTTTCTTT | CASSFRDRGGAFF
TRBJ2-1 | TRBV12-3/TRBV12-4 | NA | NA | TGTGCCAGCAGTTTCTCGGCGGTCCTTGGCAATGAGCAGTTCTTC | CASSFSAVLGNEQFF
TRBJ2-1 | TRBV6-6 | few | NA | TGTGCCGGGAGGGGGGCGGGGAATGAGCAGTTCTTC | CAGRGAGNEQFF
TRBJ1-4 | TRBV7-2 | NA | NA | TGTGCCAGCAGCGGCCAGGACAAGGGAAAACTGTTTTTT | CASSGQDKGKLFF
TRBJ2-3 | TRBV7-2 | NA | TRBD2 | TGTGCCAGCAGCTGGGGACCGGGACTAGCGGGACAAGGCACAGATACGCAGTATTTT | CASSWGPGLAGQGTDTQYF
TRBJ2-7 | TRBV3-1 | NA | TRBD1 | TGTGCCAGCTCCCACATGCCTCCTCCGGGACAGTCCTACGAGCAGTACTTC | CASSHMPPPGQSYEQYF
TRBJ2-1 | TRBV4-3 | NA | TRBD1 | TGCGCCAGCAGCCAGGCCGGGACAGTAGGAGATGAGCAGTTCTTC | CASSQAGTVGDEQFF
TRBJ1-1 | TRBV29-1 | NA | NA | TGCAGCGTTGTGGGGGGGACACGCGAAGCTTTCTTT | CSVVGGTREAFF
TRBJ2-3 | TRBV7-9 | few | NA | TGTGCCAGCAGTCTTTCGGGGGTCCCAGATACGCAGTATTTT | CASSLSGVPDTQYF
TRBJ1-4 | TRBV11-2 | few | TRBD1 | TGTGCCAGCAGCAGGGACAGGGATGAAAAACTGTTTTTT | CASSRDRDEKLFF
TRBJ1-5 | TRBV6-6 | few | NA | TGTGCCAGCAGTCGGGGACAGCCCCAGCATTTT | CASSRGQPQHF
TRBJ1-5 | TRBV20-1 | many | NA | TGCAGTGCCCCTGTCCTCAATCAGCCCCAGCATTTT | CSAPVLNQPQHF
TRBJ1-5 | TRBV20-1 | NA | NA | TGCAGTGCTGAAAAGGGGCAGGGTGGACAGCCCCAGCATTTT | CSAEKGQGGQPQHF
TRBJ1-6 | TRBV4-3 | once | NA | TGCGCCAGCAGCCAAGATATGAGGTTACTCAACTCACCCCTCCACTTT | CASSQDMRLLNSPLHF
TRBJ2-1 | TRBV4-2 | many | NA | TGTGCCAGCAGCCAAGAGCGGTCGGCAGGGTCTTACAATGAGCAGTTCTTC | CASSQERSAGSYNEQFF
TRBJ2-5 | TRBV20-1 | few | NA | TGCAGTGCTAAAGAGACCCAGTACTTC | CSAKETQYF
TRBJ2-7 | TRBV7-3 | NA | TRBD1 | TGTGCCAGCAGCTTCGTATTTAGGCCGGGACAGGACTCCTACGAGCAGTACTTC | CASSFVFRPGQDSYEQYF